This T cell receptor beta chain was recorded in a study of T cell responses to AZD1222 COVID-19 vaccine. This table comes from immunoSEQ multiplex PCR, and its TCRdb copy is limited to in-frame clones, with some not included. This sample has roughly 120,000 clones, with around 89% found just once. CDR3 length: 16 residues. The germline CDR1 and CDR2 sequences are ENHRY and SYGVKD. The V and J ends lost 0 bases and 1 base respectively, with 7 bases between them. The source material was peripheral blood, sampled 28 days after the second AZD1222 dose. This clonotype originated in an adult who received the AZD1222 COVID-19 vaccine. The genes are TRBV10-3 and TRBJ2-6; unclear D gene. DNA for the CDR3: TGTGCCATCAGTGAGTCAGCTGGGTCTGGGGCCAACGTCCTGACTTTC. Its protein is CAISESAGSGANVLTF.